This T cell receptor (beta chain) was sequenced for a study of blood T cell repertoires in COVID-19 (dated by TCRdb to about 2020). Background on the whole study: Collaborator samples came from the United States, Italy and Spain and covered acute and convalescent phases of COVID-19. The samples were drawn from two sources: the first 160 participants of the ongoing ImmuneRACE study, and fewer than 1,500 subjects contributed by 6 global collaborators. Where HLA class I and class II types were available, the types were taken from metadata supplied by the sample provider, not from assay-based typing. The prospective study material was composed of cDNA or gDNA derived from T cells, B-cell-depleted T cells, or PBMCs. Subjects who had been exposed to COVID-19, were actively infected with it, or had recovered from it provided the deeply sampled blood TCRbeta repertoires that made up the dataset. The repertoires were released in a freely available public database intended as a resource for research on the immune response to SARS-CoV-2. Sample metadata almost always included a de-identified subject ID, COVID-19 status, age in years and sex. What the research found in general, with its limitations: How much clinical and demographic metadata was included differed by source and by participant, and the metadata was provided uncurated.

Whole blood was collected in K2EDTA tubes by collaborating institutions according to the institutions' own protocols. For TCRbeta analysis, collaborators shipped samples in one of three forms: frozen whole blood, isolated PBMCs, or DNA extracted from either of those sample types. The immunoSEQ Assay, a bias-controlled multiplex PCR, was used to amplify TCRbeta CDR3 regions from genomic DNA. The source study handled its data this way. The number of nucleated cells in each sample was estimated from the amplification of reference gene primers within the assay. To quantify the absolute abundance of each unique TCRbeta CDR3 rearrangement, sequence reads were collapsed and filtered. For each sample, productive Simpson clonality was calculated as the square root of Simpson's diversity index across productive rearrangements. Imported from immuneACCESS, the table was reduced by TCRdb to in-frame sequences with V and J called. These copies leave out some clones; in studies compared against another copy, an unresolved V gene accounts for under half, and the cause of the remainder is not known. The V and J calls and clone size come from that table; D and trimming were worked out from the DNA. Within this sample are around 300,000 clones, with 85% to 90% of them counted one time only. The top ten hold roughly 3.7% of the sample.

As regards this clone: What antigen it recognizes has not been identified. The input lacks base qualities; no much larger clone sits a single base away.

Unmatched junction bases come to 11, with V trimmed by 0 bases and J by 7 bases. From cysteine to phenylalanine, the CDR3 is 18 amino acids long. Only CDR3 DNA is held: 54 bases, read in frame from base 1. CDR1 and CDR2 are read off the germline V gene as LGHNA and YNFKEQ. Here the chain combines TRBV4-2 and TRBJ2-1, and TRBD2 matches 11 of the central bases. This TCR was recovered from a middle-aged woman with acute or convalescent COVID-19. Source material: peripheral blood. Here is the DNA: TGTGCCAGCAGCCAAGAAATAGCGGGGGGGTACCTACGAAATGAGCAGTTCTTC. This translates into CASSQEIAGGYLRNEQFF.